These 14 T cell receptor beta chains originate from one sample sequenced in a study of blood T cell repertoires in COVID-19. Using immunoSEQ multiplex PCR, the repertoire was profiled, and TCRdb retains in-frame clones only, with some absent. The sample has 250,000 to 350,000 clones; roughly 89% are singletons. Sequenced material: peripheral blood. The source of these receptors is a man aged 30 to 45 with acute or convalescent COVID-19.

This clone has a single count. CDR3 sequence reads: CASSLLAGFYNEQFF. The CDR3, as DNA: TGTGCCAGCAGTTTATTGGCAGGGTTCTACAATGAGCAGTTCTTC. The chain uses TRBV28 and TRBJ2-1, with a weak D call TRBD1 (5 bases). This CDR3 is built from 15 residues. V was trimmed by 1 base and J by 3 bases, leaving 10 bases between them. Germline values: CDR1 MDHEN, CDR2 SYDVKM. Variable domain in full (rest from reference TRBV28 and TRBJ2-1): DVKVTQSSRYLVKRTGEKVFLECVQDMDHENMFWYRQDPGLGLRLIYFSYDVKMKEKGDIPEGYSVSREKKERFSLILESASTNQTSMYLCASSLLAGFYNEQFFGPGTRLTVL.

J is TRBJ2-1 and V is TRBV2; D is undetermined. The CDR3 covers 13 residues. The germline CDR1 and CDR2 sequences are SNHLY and FYNNEI. The V end was cut by 5 bases, the J end by 4 bases, with 9 bases between. The CDR3 here is CASSLTMYNEQFF. The DNA of the CDR3 is TGTGCCAGCAGTCTAACGATGTACAATGAGCAGTTCTTC.

The chain carries TRBV7-3 and TRBJ2-1; TRBD1 agrees at 9 bases. From germline, CDR1 is SGHTA and CDR2 FQGTGA. Trimming at V came to 4 bases and at J to 6 bases, leaving 10 bases not matched to a gene. The CDR3 runs 16 residues. CDR3 loop: CASSSRGGTGFNEQFF. The CDR3 DNA reads as TGTGCCAGCAGCTCCCGAGGTGGGACAGGGTTCAATGAGCAGTTCTTC.

This rearrangement joins TRBV7-3 to TRBJ2-1; 8 bases are shared with TRBD2. This CDR3 is 13 amino acids long. J was trimmed by 15 bases and V by 5 bases; bases with no gene match: 12. Germline V gene lookup returns CDR1 SGHTA and CDR2 FQGTGA. CDR3 loop: CASSPSGRASWFF. As DNA, the CDR3 is TGTGCCAGCAGCCCCTCCGGGAGGGCCTCGTGGTTCTTC. Full variable domain (outside the CDR3, taken from reference TRBV7-3 and TRBJ2-1): GAGVSQTPSNKVTEKGKYVELRCDPISGHTALYWYRQSLGQGPEFLIYFQGTGAADDSGLPNDRFFAVRPEGSVSTLKIQRTERGDSAVYLCASSPSGRASWFFGPGTRLTVL.

The chain carries TRBV11-3 and TRBJ2-1; D might be TRBD2 (5 bases). The V gene's germline CDR1 is SGHNT and CDR2 YENEEA. Between the trimmed V and J ends, which lost 6 bases and 9 bases, there was a span of 9 bases. The CDR3 is 11 residues long. CDR3 protein: CASSNRGEQFF. The CDR3 nucleotides read TGTGCCAGCAGTAATCGGGGTGAGCAGTTCTTC. Based on the CDR3 plus reference TRBV11-3 and TRBJ2-1, the full variable domain is EAGVVQSPRYKIIEKKQPVAFWCNPISGHNTLYWYLQNLGQGPELLIRYENEEAVDDSQLPKDRFSAERLKGVDSTLKIQPAELGDSAVYLCASSNRGEQFFGPGTRLTVL.

This rearrangement joins TRBV18 to TRBJ1-3; maybe TRBD1 (5 bases). Germline CDR1 reads KGHSH; CDR2 reads LQKENI. The CDR3 is 15 amino acids. V lost 3 bases and J 8 bases, leaving 17 bases between the germline ends. The CDR3 nucleotides are TGTGCCAGCTCACCGTTGCCAGGGAGGGGAGACACCATATATTTT. Its translation is CASSPLPGRGDTIYF.

This clone was detected once. This rearrangement joins TRBV19 to TRBJ2-2, with TRBD2 identical over 9 bases. The V gene's germline CDR1 is LNHDA and CDR2 SQIVND (reference sequence). The CDR3 has 18 amino acids. The ends lost 5 bases at V and 0 bases at J; junction bases unmatched: 10. The CDR3 spells CASSVRYSGGPNTGELFF. CDR3 DNA: TGTGCCAGTAGTGTCAGATATAGCGGGGGACCGAACACCGGGGAGCTGTTTTTT.

The rearrangement uses TRBV5-1 and TRBJ1-1; TRBD1 is a possible D gene (5 bases). The CDR3 has 14 amino acids. Germline V CDR1 and CDR2: SGHRS, YFSETQ. The ends were cut back, 0 bases at V and 4 bases at J, with 10 bases in the middle. The CDR3 DNA is TGCGCCAGCAGCTTGGGCAGGGAAGGCACTGAAGCTTTCTTT. It yields the protein CASSLGREGTEAFF. The variable domain in full, completed from reference TRBV5-1 and TRBJ1-1, reads KAGVTQTPRYLIKTRGQQVTLSCSPISGHRSVSWYQQTPGQGLQFLFEYFSETQRNKGNFPGRFSGRQFSNSRSEMNVSTLELGDSALYLCASSLGREGTEAFFGQGTRLTVV.

The chain joins TRBV2 to TRBJ2-4; a weak D match, TRBD2 (6 bases). The V gene's germline CDR1 is SNHLY and CDR2 FYNNEI. Trimming shortened V by 7 bases and J by 7 bases, and 14 bases separated the two germline ends. The CDR3 spans 13 residues. In DNA form, the CDR3 reads TGTGCCAGCATTGAGGATCGGGGGAACATTCAGTACTTC. It specifies CASIEDRGNIQYF.

V is TRBV25-1 and J is TRBJ1-2; 10 bases are shared with TRBD1. V trimming: 5 bases; J trimming: 6 bases; junction bases outside the gene matches: 9. The CDR3 runs 15 residues. Germline CDR1 MGHDK, CDR2 SYGVNS. The CDR3 region is CASSKGQGPLNGYTF. For the CDR3, the DNA is TGTGCCAGCAGTAAGGGACAGGGGCCGCTTAATGGCTACACCTTC.

This sequence joins TRBV11-2 and TRBJ1-6, with TRBD1 matching over 7 bases. The CDR3 length is 19 residues. The V segment lost 4 bases and the J segment 7 bases; nucleotides outside the gene matches: 19. The germline gives CDR1 SGHAT, CDR2 FQNNGV. DNA for the CDR3: TGTGCCAGCAGCTCGATCCTAGTGACAGGGCCAGCGTACAATTCACCCCTCCACTTT. Protein product: CASSSILVTGPAYNSPLHF.

The CDR3 region is CATSDTTQGESYGYTF. In DNA, the CDR3 is TGTGCCACCAGTGATACCACGCAGGGGGAAAGCTATGGCTACACCTTC. The chain recombines TRBV24-1 with TRBJ1-2; 7 bases are shared with TRBD1. The CDR3 covers 16 residues. Germline CDR1 is KGHDR and CDR2 is SFDVKD. The V gene end was trimmed by 3 bases and the J gene end by 4 bases; junction bases not matched to a gene: 10.

The chain combines TRBV7-3 with TRBJ2-3, with TRBD2 identical over 12 bases. Per germline, CDR1 SGHTA and CDR2 FQGTGA. The CDR3 has 16 amino acids. The junction had 3 bases not matched to a gene; V was cut back by 0 bases and J by 5 bases. The DNA of the CDR3 is TGTGCCAGCAGCTTAACGCTAGCGGGGGGGTTAGATACGCAGTATTTT. This translates into CASSLTLAGGLDTQYF.

The rearrangement uses TRBV5-1 and TRBJ2-5; the match to TRBD1 covers 9 bases. The trim removed 4 bases at V and 3 bases at J, leaving 4 bases unmatched. The germline gives CDR1 SGHRS, CDR2 YFSETQ. The CDR3 length is 14 residues. The CDR3 bases are TGCGCCAGCAGCCCGCGGACAGGGGAAGAGACCCAGTACTTC. Translated, it gives CASSPRTGEETQYF.